What follows are 17 T cell receptor beta chains derived from one specimen sequenced in a study of cytomegalovirus exposure and HLA in healthy donors. PCR employed 60 Vbeta and 13 Jbeta primers. This table comes from immunoSEQ multiplex PCR, and its TCRdb copy is limited to in-frame clones, with some not included. The sample's table shows fewer than 250,000 clones. Sequencing used PBMCs. The receptors derive from a woman aged 25 to 45 in good health and CMV-seropositive.

The chain employs TRBV5-1 and TRBJ2-7; perhaps TRBD1 as D (6 bases). CDR3 length: 13 residues. V was pared by 5 bases and J by 4 bases, with 13 bases between. In germline, CDR1 is SGHRS, CDR2 YFSETQ. The CDR3 here is CASRQTQGYEQYF. The CDR3 region has the DNA TGCGCCAGCAGGCAAACACAGGGATACGAGCAGTACTTC.

The rearrangement links TRBV9 to TRBJ1-3; no reliable D call. This CDR3 contains 14 residues. V was trimmed by 1 base and J by 0 bases, leaving 5 bases between them. Germline V gene data show CDR1 as SGDLS and CDR2 as YYNGEE. The CDR3 protein is CASSVTNSGNTIYF. CDR3 nucleotide sequence: TGTGCCAGCAGCGTAACAAACTCTGGAAACACCATATATTTT.

Regarding this clone: One end of the junction fails to match germline, which may point to a read error. The CDR3 here is CASRLERVVLNEQFF. CDR3 nucleotide sequence: TGCGCCAGCAGATTGGAGAGGGTAGTGCTGAATGAGCAGTTCTTC. V is TRBV5-1 and J is TRBJ2-1; TRBD2 might be the D (5 bases). Per germline, CDR1 SGHRS and CDR2 YFSETQ. There are 15 residues in the CDR3. The whole variable domain, filled in from reference TRBV5-1 and TRBJ2-1, reads KAGVTQTPRYLIKTRGQQVTLSCSPISGHRSVSWYQQTPGQGLQFLFEYFSETQRNKGNFPGRFSGRQFSNSRSEMNVSTLELGDSALYLCASRLERVVLNEQFFGPGTRLTVL.

Here the CDR3 DNA reads TGTGCCAGCAGTCTCGACATTAGCAATCAGCCCCAGCATTTT. Translating it yields CASSLDISNQPQHF. The chain employs TRBV6-5 and TRBJ1-5, with D hard to call. Germline CDR1 reads MNHEY; CDR2 reads SVGAGI. V was trimmed by 5 bases and J by 0 bases, leaving 8 bases between them. CDR3 length: 14 residues.

The J gene is TRBJ1-4, the V gene TRBV18; D possibly corresponds to TRBD1 (5 bases). With 2 bases removed from V and 7 bases from J, the gap between germline ends came to 14 bases. Germline V lookup: CDR1 KGHSH, CDR2 LQKENI. The CDR3 consists of 15 residues. The CDR3 DNA is TGTGCCAGCTCACCAGGGGGGAATCAGGCTGAAAAACTGTTTTTT. Residues: CASSPGGNQAEKLFF.

The J gene is TRBJ2-5, the V gene TRBV5-1; no definite D call. Per germline, CDR1 SGHRS and CDR2 YFSETQ. V lost 0 bases, J lost 5 bases, and 8 bases lay in between. The CDR3 has 13 amino acids. The CDR3 spells CASSLVRRETQYF. The CDR3 bases are TGCGCCAGCAGCTTGGTTAGGCGGGAGACCCAGTACTTC.

The rearrangement uses TRBV7-6 and TRBJ2-5; D perhaps matches TRBD2 (7 bases). CDR3 length: 14 amino acids. The ends were cut back, 5 bases at V and 1 base at J, with 11 bases in the middle. Germline V CDR1 and CDR2: SGHVS, FNYEAQ. The CDR3 region is CASSRRGGQETQYF. CDR3 DNA: TGTGCCAGCAGCCGGAGGGGGGGCCAAGAGACCCAGTACTTC. Full variable domain (remainder filled in from reference TRBV7-6 and TRBJ2-5): GAGVSQSPRYKVTKRGQDVALRCDPISGHVSLYWYRQALGQGPEFLTYFNYEAQQDKSGLPNDRFSAERPEGSISTLTIQRTEQRDSAMYRCASSRRGGQETQYFGPGTRLLVL.

The rearrangement uses TRBV4-1 and TRBJ1-3, with D tentatively TRBD1 (6 bases). Trimming left V 1 base short and J 1 base short, with 11 bases between. The CDR3 sequence is 16 residues long. CDR1 and CDR2 (germline): MGHRA, YSYEKL. Here the CDR3 DNA reads TGCGCCAGCAGCCAAGTCTTCCAGGGGTCTGGAAACACCATATATTTT. Its translation: CASSQVFQGSGNTIYF.

The chain recombines TRBV7-9 with TRBJ2-7; 9 nucleotides agree with TRBD2. The CDR3 has 15 residues. J lost 3 bases, V lost 3 bases, and 6 bases had no gene match. Germline V CDR1 and CDR2: SEHNR, FQNEAQ (reference sequence). CDR3 bases: TGTGCCAGCAGCTTGAAGACTAGCGGTCGCTACGAGCAGTACTTC. Residues: CASSLKTSGRYEQYF.

The J gene is TRBJ2-1, the V gene TRBV7-9, with D perhaps matching TRBD1 (5 bases). The CDR3 covers 11 residues. Between the trimmed V and J ends, which lost 1 base and 10 bases, there was a span of 5 bases. From germline, CDR1 is SEHNR and CDR2 FQNEAQ (reference sequence). The CDR3, as DNA: TGTGCCAGCAGCTTAGAGGGGGAGCAGTTCTTC. Translating it yields CASSLEGEQFF.

The CDR3 coding sequence is TGTGCCAGCAGTGAGACACAGAGCACAGATACGCAGTATTTT. This codes for CASSETQSTDTQYF. This chain links TRBV6-1 with TRBJ2-3; no clear D. The CDR3 has 14 residues. CDR1 and CDR2 from the germline V gene are MNHNS and SASEGT. V dropped 3 bases and J dropped 0 bases, with 7 bases sitting between them.

V gene TRBV28 combines with J gene TRBJ2-7; 7 nucleotides match TRBD1. Germline CDR1 MDHEN, CDR2 SYDVKM. The V segment lost 10 bases and the J segment 0 bases; nucleotides outside the gene matches: 6. The CDR3 sequence is 13 residues long. The CDR3 region has the DNA TGTGCCACCGTGGCAGGGGGCTCCTACGAGCAGTACTTC. This sequence encodes CATVAGGSYEQYF. Full variable domain (outside the CDR3, taken from reference TRBV28 and TRBJ2-7): DVKVTQSSRYLVKRTGEKVFLECVQDMDHENMFWYRQDPGLGLRLIYFSYDVKMKEKGDIPEGYSVSREKKERFSLILESASTNQTSMYLCATVAGGSYEQYFGPGTRLTVT.

The gene calls are TRBV28 and TRBJ1-4; 9 nucleotides agree with TRBD1. The trim removed 3 bases at V and 10 bases at J, leaving 9 bases unmatched. From germline, CDR1 is MDHEN and CDR2 SYDVKM. The CDR3 has 15 residues. The CDR3 bases are TGTGCCAGCAGTTTGACAGGGGGAGCCCAGGGAAAACTGTTTTTT. The encoded protein is CASSLTGGAQGKLFF.

The chain uses TRBV10-2 and TRBJ2-5; D might be TRBD2 (6 bases). The V end lost 8 bases, the J end lost 2 bases, and 12 bases lay between the germline ends. The CDR3 contains 13 residues. Germline V gene lookup returns CDR1 WSHSY and CDR2 SAAADI. CDR3 sequence: CASSRREQETQYF. The CDR3 nucleotides are TGCGCCAGCTCCCGGAGGGAACAAGAGACCCAGTACTTC.

The chain carries TRBV27 and TRBJ2-7, with TRBD1 as a possible D gene (6 bases). Germline V CDR1 and CDR2: MNHEY, SMNVEV (reference sequence). Trimming removed 6 bases at V and 2 bases at J, with 11 bases between. The CDR3 consists of 13 residues. CDR3: CASSRQVAYEQYF. The CDR3 DNA reads TGTGCCAGCAGCCGACAGGTAGCCTACGAGCAGTACTTC.

The chain recombines TRBV29-1 with TRBJ2-7, with D perhaps TRBD1 (6 bases). V was clipped by 7 bases and J by 0 bases, with 16 bases between them. Germline lookup yields CDR1 SQVTM and CDR2 ANQGSEA. There are 14 residues in the CDR3. Here the CDR3 reads CSASGQLNSYEQYF. The CDR3 bases are TGCAGCGCAAGCGGACAGCTGAACTCCTACGAGCAGTACTTC.

The rearrangement links TRBV28 to TRBJ2-7; D perhaps matches TRBD2 (6 bases). Trimming left V 8 bases short and J 7 bases short, with 12 bases between. Germline V gives CDR1 MDHEN, CDR2 SYDVKM. The CDR3 spans 11 residues. The CDR3 nucleotides read TGTGCCAGCGGCGAGGGGAGGGAGCAGTACTTC. Amino acids: CASGEGREQYF. Full variable domain (rest looked up from reference TRBV28 and TRBJ2-7): DVKVTQSSRYLVKRTGEKVFLECVQDMDHENMFWYRQDPGLGLRLIYFSYDVKMKEKGDIPEGYSVSREKKERFSLILESASTNQTSMYLCASGEGREQYFGPGTRLTVT.